This passage covers 24 T cell receptor beta chains from one sample sequenced in a study of T cell changes during pregnancy in multiple sclerosis. Clones were read by immunoSEQ multiplex PCR, and TCRdb kept only the in-frame ones, dropping some. The sample carries 80,000 to 100,000 clones, over 85% recorded once. The material was peripheral blood, obtained after pregnancy. The receptors shown here come from a female donor with multiple sclerosis, enrolled in a pregnancy study.

This chain connects TRBV19 to TRBJ1-1, with 9 bases lining up with TRBD1. The V and J ends lost 5 bases and 3 bases, in that order; junction bases with no gene match: 7. CDR3 length equals 15 residues. Germline assignment: CDR1 LNHDA and CDR2 SQIVND (reference sequence). The CDR3 DNA sequence: TGTGCCAGTAGTCCGAGACAGGGGGGCGACACTGAAGCTTTCTTT. This translates into CASSPRQGGDTEAFF.

In DNA, the CDR3 is TGTGCCAGCAGCGTAGGGACAGCTGATAGCTACGAGCAGTACTTC. Its translation is CASSVGTADSYEQYF. The chain links TRBV9 to TRBJ2-7; possibly TRBD1 for D (6 bases). The CDR3 totals 15 residues. The germline gives CDR1 SGDLS, CDR2 YYNGEE. Trimming removed 0 bases from V and 3 bases from J, with 13 bases in between.

The chain couples TRBV13 to TRBJ2-7, with TRBD1 matching 9 bases. Germline CDR1 reads PRHDT; CDR2 reads FYEKMQ (reference sequence). Trimming removed 5 bases from V and 4 bases from J; junction bases left unmatched: 6. The CDR3 runs to 14 residues. DNA of the CDR3: TGTGCCAGCAGCCAACGGGACAGGGATTACGAGCAGTACTTC. It encodes CASSQRDRDYEQYF.

In this sample, this clone turned up once. The chain employs TRBV5-4 and TRBJ2-5; 7 nucleotides line up with TRBD2. V shed 4 bases and J 4 bases; nucleotides not matched to a gene: 10. The CDR3 has 15 amino acids. Germline V gene lookup returns CDR1 SGHNT and CDR2 YYREEE (reference sequence). CDR3: CASSPTPGGVETQYF. The CDR3 DNA reads TGTGCCAGCAGCCCCACCCCGGGGGGAGTAGAGACCCAGTACTTC.

The sample holds one count of this clone. The junction and the germline gene differ at one end; a read error may be behind it. The rearrangement links TRBV6-5 to TRBJ1-5, with D possibly TRBD1 on 5 matching bases. Germline V CDR1 and CDR2: MNHEY, SVGAGI. The CDR3 covers 15 residues. The CDR3 reads CASSYSFRGNQPQHF. The CDR3 DNA is TGTGCCAGCAGCTACTCCTTCAGGGGCAATCAGCCCCAGCATTTT.

The chain employs TRBV27 and TRBJ2-1, with 8 bases fitting TRBD2. The CDR3 contains 16 residues. Germline CDR1 is MNHEY and CDR2 is SMNVEV (reference sequence). The ends lost 5 bases at V and 4 bases at J; junction bases unmatched: 10. Written as DNA, the CDR3 is TGTGCCAGCAGTACCCTGAGCGGGGGTGGATACAATGAGCAGTTCTTC. Amino acids: CASSTLSGGGYNEQFF.

The genes are TRBV30 and TRBJ2-7; 7 bases fit TRBD1. The CDR3 has 16 amino acids. CDR1 is GTSNPN, CDR2 SVGIG, per germline (reference sequence). V was pared by 7 bases and J by 2 bases, with 17 bases of the junction left unmatched. DNA of the CDR3: TGTGCCTCCACCGGGCCTCGGGACAGCTATCCCTACGAGCAGTACTTC. The encoded protein is CASTGPRDSYPYEQYF.

This chain links TRBV19 with TRBJ2-1; 10 bases match TRBD2. The V segment lost 1 base and the J segment 5 bases; nucleotides outside the gene matches: 5. Germline V gives CDR1 LNHDA, CDR2 SQIVND (reference sequence). The CDR3 has 16 amino acids. CDR3 region: CASSIVGLAADNEQFF. The CDR3 coding sequence is TGTGCCAGTAGTATAGTAGGACTAGCGGCAGACAATGAGCAGTTCTTC.

This chain links TRBV19 with TRBJ1-5; tentative D call: TRBD1 (6 bases). The CDR3 contains 12 residues. V shed 6 bases and J shed 7 bases, with 10 bases lying between them. Germline loops: CDR1 LNHDA, CDR2 SQIVND (reference sequence). CDR3 region: CASRAGDQPQHF. The CDR3 bases are TGTGCCAGTAGGGCAGGGGACCAGCCCCAGCATTTT.

Turning to this clone: The junction shows a germline mismatch at one end, possibly a read error. The V and J genes are TRBV5-1 and TRBJ2-7, with 9 bases identical to TRBD1. Germline loops: CDR1 SGHRS, CDR2 YFSETQ. This CDR3 is built from 15 residues. The CDR3, as DNA: TGCGCCAGCAGCCAACGGGACAGGGCCTCCGACGAGCAGTACTTC. Translated, it gives CASSQRDRASDEQYF. The full variable domain, completed using reference TRBV5-1 and TRBJ2-7, is KAGVTQTPRYLIKTRGQQVTLSCSPISGHRSVSWYQQTPGQGLQFLFEYFSETQRNKGNFPGRFSGRQFSNSRSEMNVSTLELGDSALYLCASSQRDRASDEQYFGPGTRLTVT.

This rearrangement joins TRBV2 to TRBJ2-3; 7 nucleotides align to TRBD2. The CDR3 contains 14 residues. With 10 bases clipped from V and 2 bases from J, the junction kept 9 bases outside the gene matches. Germline values: CDR1 SNHLY, CDR2 FYNNEI. The CDR3 DNA follows: TGTGCCACCATTGGGGGGGGGTCCACAGATACGCAGTATTTT. It encodes CATIGGGSTDTQYF.

The chain combines TRBV5-1 with TRBJ1-5, with TRBD1 matching 7 bases. Germline-derived CDR1 and CDR2 are SGHRS and YFSETQ. The CDR3 sequence is 15 residues long. V shed 4 bases and J 3 bases; nucleotides not matched to a gene: 7. In DNA form, the CDR3 reads TGCGCCAGCAGCCTCACGGGACAGTTCAATCAGCCCCAGCATTTT. Protein product: CASSLTGQFNQPQHF.

The chain is built from TRBV27 and TRBJ1-4, with D tentatively TRBD1 (5 bases). Germline loops: CDR1 MNHEY, CDR2 SMNVEV (reference sequence). The CDR3 extends over 15 amino acids. Trimming left V 3 bases short and J 0 bases short, with 8 bases between. The CDR3 loop is CASSFIRATNEKLFF. CDR3 nucleotide sequence: TGTGCCAGCAGTTTTATCAGGGCAACTAATGAAAAACTGTTTTTT.

The genes are TRBV6-6 and TRBJ1-1; D is perhaps TRBD1 (5 bases). The CDR3 spans 15 residues. Germline V lookup: CDR1 MNHNY, CDR2 SVGAGI (reference sequence). Trimming took 3 bases from V and 2 from J, leaving 13 bases between them. The CDR3 protein is CASSYKAGRNTEAFF. The CDR3 DNA reads TGTGCCAGCAGTTATAAGGCAGGGCGAAACACTGAAGCTTTCTTT.

The chain uses TRBV2 and TRBJ1-5; 7 nucleotides match TRBD1. This CDR3 spans 15 amino acids. Germline loops: CDR1 SNHLY, CDR2 FYNNEI. V lost 2 bases to trimming and J lost 5 bases; unmatched junction nucleotides: 6. CDR3 sequence (DNA): TGTGCCAGCAGTGAAATGACAGGGCGGGATCAGCCCCAGCATTTT. This codes for CASSEMTGRDQPQHF.

In DNA, the CDR3 is TGTGCCAGCAGTCCCGGCCCCGAGGGGGCTGGTGGCTACACCTTC. Amino acid sequence: CASSPGPEGAGGYTF. This rearrangement joins TRBV7-6 to TRBJ1-2; 7 bases agree with TRBD1. Trimming at V came to 6 bases and at J to 7 bases, leaving 14 bases not matched to a gene. The CDR3 runs to 15 residues. Germline V gives CDR1 SGHVS, CDR2 FNYEAQ.

The V call is TRBV19, the J call TRBJ2-5; 7 nucleotides match TRBD2. Per the germline V gene, CDR1 is LNHDA and CDR2 is SQIVND (reference sequence). Unmatched junction bases numbered 2, after V lost 1 base and J lost 3 bases. CDR3 length: 14 amino acids. In DNA form, the CDR3 reads TGTGCCAGTAGTATAGCGGGGGGAGAAGAGACCCAGTACTTC. As protein: CASSIAGGEETQYF.

The chain uses TRBV28 and TRBJ2-1, with TRBD2 as a possible D gene (6 bases). Germline assignment: CDR1 MDHEN and CDR2 SYDVKM. V lost 2 bases and J lost 5, with 19 bases in between. The CDR3 covers 17 residues. CDR3 loop: CASSLISGLRGHNEQFF. The CDR3, as DNA: TGTGCCAGCAGTTTAATCTCGGGACTGCGGGGCCACAATGAGCAGTTCTTC.

The genes are TRBV6-1 and TRBJ1-5; tentatively, D is TRBD1 (6 bases). The length of the CDR3 is 14 residues. Trimming stripped 7 bases from V and 7 bases from J, with 17 bases between. Germline V CDR1 and CDR2: MNHNS, SASEGT. The DNA of the CDR3 is TGTGCCAGCACCTGGGCGGGGGGCGCGCAGCCCCAGCATTTT. Translation: CASTWAGGAQPQHF.

The chain links TRBV6-5 to TRBJ2-7; 8 positions agree with TRBD2. The germline CDR1 and CDR2 sequences are MNHEY and SVGAGI. Germline trimming cut 8 bases from V and 2 bases from J; bases unmatched to any gene: 11. CDR3 size: 15 residues. CDR3 sequence reads: CASSQIAGRAYEQYF. For the CDR3, the DNA is TGTGCCAGCTCCCAAATAGCGGGGCGCGCCTACGAGCAGTACTTC.

V and J are TRBV11-2 and TRBJ1-1; perhaps TRBD1 as D (6 bases). The ends were cut back, 2 bases at V and 5 bases at J, with 18 bases in the middle. This CDR3 has 16 residues. Germline CDR1 and CDR2: SGHAT and FQNNGV. As DNA, the CDR3 is TGTGCCAGCAGCTTAAATTTGCGGGGGGCGCCAACTGAAGCTTTCTTT. This sequence encodes CASSLNLRGAPTEAFF.

The rearrangement joins TRBV27 to TRBJ2-7; D may be TRBD1 (6 bases). The CDR3 contains 16 residues. With 2 bases removed from V and 4 bases from J, the gap between germline ends came to 18 bases. CDR1 is MNHEY, CDR2 SMNVEV, per germline (reference sequence). CDR3 region: CASSLILPAGVYEQYF. The DNA for the CDR3 is TGTGCCAGCAGTTTAATTCTCCCGGCAGGGGTATACGAGCAGTACTTC.

The gene calls are TRBV29-1 and TRBJ2-7, with D maybe TRBD1 (6 bases). The CDR3 has 14 amino acids. In germline, CDR1 is SQVTM, CDR2 ANQGSEA. V lost 8 bases and J lost 0, with 17 bases in between. CDR3 DNA: TGCAGCACCCGGACAGCTCCAACCTCCTACGAGCAGTACTTC. Translation: CSTRTAPTSYEQYF.

The genes are TRBV19 and TRBJ1-3, with TRBD1 matching over 7 bases. Losses at the gene ends were 4 bases for V and 2 bases for J; bases not matched to a gene: 5. Germline loops: CDR1 LNHDA, CDR2 SQIVND (reference sequence). CDR3 length: 15 residues. DNA of the CDR3: TGTGCCAGTAGTACCCTTGGGACAGCTGGAAACACCATATATTTT. Its translation: CASSTLGTAGNTIYF.